This TCR beta chain was sequenced during a study of immune reconstitution after stem cell transplant in scleroderma. In this sample, this clonotype is medium-sized (0.01 to 0.1%). TCRdb itself ran the RT-PCR reads through MiXCR, one entry per CDR3 protein. Among about 4,000 distinct CDR3 sequences listed, approximately 6.3% were seen once. The CDR3 is 9 residues long. Germline lookup yields CDR1 SGHDN and CDR2 FVKESK. Trimming pared 4 bases from V and 11 bases from J, leaving 3 bases between. This sample was taken before or after autologous hematopoietic stem cell transplantation (not recorded which). This sequence originates from a female donor with systemic sclerosis. J is TRBJ2-1 and V is TRBV14; D is unresolved. The CDR3 bases are TGTGCCAGCAGCCCCAAGCAGTTCTTC. Amino acid sequence: CASSPKQFF.